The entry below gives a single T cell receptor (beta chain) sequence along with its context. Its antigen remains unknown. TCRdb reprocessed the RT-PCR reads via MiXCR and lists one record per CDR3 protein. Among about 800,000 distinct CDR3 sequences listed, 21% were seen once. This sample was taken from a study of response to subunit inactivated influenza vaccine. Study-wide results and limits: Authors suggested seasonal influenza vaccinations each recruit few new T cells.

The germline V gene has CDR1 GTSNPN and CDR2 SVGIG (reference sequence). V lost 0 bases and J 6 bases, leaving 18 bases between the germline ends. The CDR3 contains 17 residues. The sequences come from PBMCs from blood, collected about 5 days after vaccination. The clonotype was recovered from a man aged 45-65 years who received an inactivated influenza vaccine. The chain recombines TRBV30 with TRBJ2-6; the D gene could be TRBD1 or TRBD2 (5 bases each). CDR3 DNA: TGTGCCTGGAGTGTACGAGGGACCCGATTAGTGGCCAACGTCCTGACTTTC. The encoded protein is CAWSVRGTRLVANVLTF.